This paragraph covers one T cell receptor (beta chain) sequence. The clone's antigen remains unknown. No per-base quality is available; no much larger clone lies one base away. Based on the germline V gene, the CDR1 and CDR2 sequences are LGHNA and YNFKEQ. The CDR3 numbers 16 residues from cysteine through phenylalanine. Only CDR3 DNA remains: 48 bases, in frame from the first base. Cut back by 0 bases and 2 bases, the V and J ends lie 12 bases apart. The sample's time point label, in plain terms: 12 to 13 months on ibrutinib. For TCR beta library preparation, roughly 2 micrograms of genomic DNA were isolated from cryopreserved PBMCs. Longitudinal blood samples from CLL patients on ibrutinib monotherapy were analyzed using high-throughput TCR beta sequencing. The patients were enrolled in a single-center, open-label phase 2 trial of ibrutinib monotherapy. The data originate from a study of cytotoxic CD8 clonotypes in ibrutinib-treated CLL (dated by TCRdb to the early 2020s). Regarding the study in general: The cohort had ten to twelve relapsed/refractory and around 15 treatment-naive patients; roughly 17 were IGHV unmutated. Every remission and progressive disease sample was obtained while ibrutinib was still being received by the patients. The response samples were drawn at a median of roughly twelve months into treatment, with a range of roughly 6 to 36 months. Longitudinal samples were available for about 30% of the 86 trial participants. On average, each sample had roughly 230,000 productive templates and under 95,000 productive rearrangements. Cryopreserved peripheral blood mononuclear cells were obtained prior to treatment, at the time of response, and at either disease progression or sustained remission. Responses were partial in around 25 patients and complete in 2; after median roughly 69 months follow-up, around 15 stayed in remission and approximately 12 progressed. General study outcomes and caveats: Clonality rose at ibrutinib response, remained stable during sustained remission, and dropped back toward baseline at progression. Public clonotypes were rare and either shrank or stayed stable during treatment, and the rise in clonality at ibrutinib response reflected expansion of private clonotypes. Lymph node repertoires were not examined, and the timing of sampling was not matched between patients in sustained remission and those whose disease progressed. At baseline, clonality was higher than in age-matched healthy donors and showed a strong correlation with circulating CD8+ T-cell counts.

On a MiSeq, deep resolution sequencing aimed for a depth between 1 in 1 million and 1 in 200,000 T cells, with each clonotype covered around 9.2x on average. The immunoSEQ hsTCRB Kit was used to generate TCR beta libraries. For the original study's pipeline: ImmunoSEQ Data Assistant and ImmunoSEQ Analyzer were used for data analysis, and V, D and J genes were assigned according to IMGT definitions. Clonality, with values ranging from 0 to 1, was calculated as one minus the normalized Shannon entropy of productive rearrangement frequencies. Only overrepresented clonotypes making up at least 0.05% of each patient's repertoire were included in the public clonotype analysis. Some 13 age-matched healthy donor repertoires from immuneACCESS served as clonality controls. Held by TCRdb, this immuneACCESS table contains in-frame sequences only and omits some clones. Under half of the omission traces to an unresolved V gene where checked; the cause of the rest is unknown. That table furnishes V, J and clone size, whereas the DNA furnished D and trimming. A total of some 150,000 clones appear in this sample, approximately 77% of them only once. The ten largest clones capture around 30% of the sample.

The V and J segments used are TRBV4-2 and TRBJ2-3; the D gene is perhaps TRBD1, on 6 matching bases. The clonotype originates from a human donor with chronic lymphocytic leukemia. The sample consisted of PBMCs, taken after 12 months of ibrutinib treatment. The nucleotide sequence is TGTGCCAGCAGCCAAGATCCAGGGGTGATCACAGATACGCAGTATTTT. It translates as CASSQDPGVITDTQYF.